These 29 T cell receptor beta chains share one sample of origin, sequenced in a study of naive CD8 T cells in extremely preterm neonates. The data were produced by immunoSEQ multiplex PCR, yet TCRdb's version contains in-frame clones alone and is incomplete. The data show roughly 4,000 clones, 97% seen once. The sequencing input was naive CD8+ T cells from blood. The receptors shown here come from a human donor in good health.

CDR3 bases: TGTGCCAGCAGCCAGCGGGGGAGCACAGATACGCAGTATTTT. Translated: CASSQRGSTDTQYF. The rearrangement links TRBV28 to TRBJ2-3; TRBD2 matches 8 bases. V lost 6 bases and J lost 0; bases outside the gene matches: 2. Germline lookup yields CDR1 MDHEN and CDR2 SYDVKM. This CDR3 has 14 amino acids.

J is TRBJ2-1 and V is TRBV27; D is unclear. This CDR3 region has 15 residues. CDR1 and CDR2 from the germline V gene are MNHEY and SMNVEV (reference sequence). V was trimmed by 2 bases and J by 4 bases, leaving 12 bases between them. CDR3 region: CASSLDRVAYNEQFF. CDR3 DNA sequence: TGTGCCAGCAGTTTAGATCGGGTGGCATACAATGAGCAGTTCTTC.

This chain joins TRBV6-1 and TRBJ2-3, with D possibly TRBD2 on 6 matching bases. This CDR3 contains 15 residues. Germline values: CDR1 MNHNS, CDR2 SASEGT. V lost 0 bases to trimming and J lost 1 base, with 8 bases between them. CDR3 coding DNA: TGTGCCAGCAGTGAAGCATGGGGGGGCACAGATACGCAGTATTTT. Its translation is CASSEAWGGTDTQYF.

V is TRBV7-9 and J is TRBJ1-2; no definite D call. The V gene lost 2 bases and the J gene lost 7 bases, with 11 bases spanning the gap. The CDR3 has 13 residues. From germline, CDR1 is SEHNR and CDR2 FQNEAQ (reference sequence). CDR3 sequence: CASSLKRRGGYTF. The CDR3 region has the DNA TGTGCCAGCAGCTTAAAGCGGCGGGGTGGCTACACCTTC.

The chain joins TRBV10-1 to TRBJ2-1; no firm D call. The germline CDR1 and CDR2 sequences are WNHNN and SYGVQD (reference sequence). The CDR3 is 15 residues long. Trimming took 3 bases from V and 5 from J, leaving 14 bases between them. The CDR3 sequence is CASSDKETPNNEQFF. The CDR3 DNA is TGCGCCAGCAGTGATAAAGAGACACCCAACAATGAGCAGTTCTTC.

This chain links TRBV29-1 with TRBJ2-5; TRBD1 agrees at 9 bases. The ends lost 4 bases at V and 5 bases at J; junction bases unmatched: 8. Looked up from germline, CDR1 is SQVTM and CDR2 is ANQGSEA. This CDR3 is built from 14 residues. The CDR3 region is CSVGRQGGRETQYF. The CDR3, as DNA: TGCAGCGTTGGCCGACAGGGGGGTAGGGAGACCCAGTACTTC.

The gene calls are TRBV7-3 and TRBJ2-1; TRBD2 matches at 8 bases. The V segment lost 0 bases and the J segment 4 bases; nucleotides outside the gene matches: 2. The CDR3 covers 15 residues. From germline, CDR1 is SGHTA and CDR2 FQGTGA. CDR3 protein: CASSLTSGAYNEQFF. CDR3 nucleotide sequence: TGTGCCAGCAGCTTAACTAGCGGGGCATACAATGAGCAGTTCTTC.

The chain employs TRBV28 and TRBJ2-2, with a tentative D call TRBD1 (5 bases). The V and J ends lost 6 bases and 4 bases respectively, with 21 bases between them. This CDR3 is built from 17 residues. The germline V gene has CDR1 MDHEN and CDR2 SYDVKM. CDR3 nucleotide sequence: TGTGCCAGCAGCCCATTGACAGATCTTCGAAGCACCGGGGAGCTGTTTTTT. Protein: CASSPLTDLRSTGELFF.

The rearrangement links TRBV4-1 to TRBJ2-1; possibly TRBD2 for D (6 bases). Trimming took 3 bases from V and 5 from J, leaving 8 bases between them. The CDR3 totals 13 residues. Germline loops: CDR1 MGHRA, CDR2 YSYEKL. The CDR3 is CASSQGLHNEQFF. The DNA for the CDR3 is TGCGCCAGCAGCCAGGGACTTCACAATGAGCAGTTCTTC.

V and J are TRBV7-2 and TRBJ1-1, with D perhaps matching TRBD1 (5 bases). CDR3 length: 14 amino acids. Trimming removed 5 bases at V and 1 base at J, with 11 bases between. The germline V gene has CDR1 SGHTA and CDR2 FQGNSA. The CDR3 loop reads CASSPAGGNTEAFF. The CDR3 bases are TGTGCCAGCAGCCCAGCGGGGGGGAACACTGAAGCTTTCTTT.

V usage is TRBV6-1 and J usage is TRBJ2-6, with 12 positions matching TRBD1. J gave up 3 bases and V 4 bases, and 7 bases lay outside the gene matches. The CDR3 has 18 amino acids. Germline CDR1 MNHNS, CDR2 SASEGT. CDR3 DNA: TGTGCCAGCAGTGGAGGGGGACAGGGGGCGCTTGGGGCCAACGTCCTGACTTTC. This gives the protein CASSGGGQGALGANVLTF.

This rearrangement joins TRBV29-1 to TRBJ1-2, with D possibly matching TRBD1 (6 bases). CDR3 size: 12 residues. V lost 6 bases, J lost 3 bases, and 11 bases lay in between. Germline loops: CDR1 SQVTM, CDR2 ANQGSEA. Here the CDR3 DNA reads TGCAGCGTCCGGGACACGTACTATGGCTACACCTTC. As protein: CSVRDTYYGYTF.

The CDR3 nucleotides are TGTGCCAGCAGCCCCGATAGGGACAGTCATGAAAAACTGTTTTTT. This gives the protein CASSPDRDSHEKLFF. V and J are TRBV7-9 and TRBJ1-4, with 7 bases aligning to TRBD1. Germline V gene sequence: CDR1 SEHNR, CDR2 FQNEAQ (reference sequence). The CDR3 has 15 amino acids. The junction had 9 bases not matched to a gene; V was cut back by 5 bases and J by 6 bases.

V and J are TRBV5-6 and TRBJ2-2; maybe TRBD2 (5 bases). The CDR3 sequence is 14 residues long. V was clipped by 4 bases and J by 3 bases, with 10 bases between them. CDR1 and CDR2 (germline): SGHDT, YYEEEE. The CDR3 loop reads CASSPDGDTGELFF. In DNA, the CDR3 is TGTGCCAGCAGCCCGGACGGGGACACCGGGGAGCTGTTTTTT.

The V call is TRBV4-3, the J call TRBJ2-7; tentative D call: TRBD1 (5 bases). Trimming left V 4 bases short and J 7 bases short, with 14 bases between. The CDR3 has 13 amino acids. Germline CDR1 is LGHNA and CDR2 is YSLEER. CDR3 in amino acids: CASSPSPQGEQYF. The CDR3 DNA reads TGCGCCAGCAGCCCGTCCCCCCAGGGAGAGCAGTACTTC.

This rearrangement joins TRBV7-9 to TRBJ2-7; 7 bases line up with TRBD1. The length of the CDR3 is 16 residues. Germline values: CDR1 SEHNR, CDR2 FQNEAQ (reference sequence). Germline trimming cut 5 bases from V and 2 bases from J; bases unmatched to any gene: 12. The CDR3 sequence: CASSGSYGTATYEQYF. CDR3 DNA sequence: TGTGCCAGCAGCGGGTCTTACGGGACAGCAACCTACGAGCAGTACTTC. Full variable domain (rest looked up from reference TRBV7-9 and TRBJ2-7): DTGVSQNPRHKITKRGQNVTFRCDPISEHNRLYWYRQTLGQGPEFLTYFQNEAQLEKSRLLSDRFSAERPKGSFSTLEIQRTEQGDSAMYLCASSGSYGTATYEQYFGPGTRLTVT.

The V gene is TRBV9, the J gene TRBJ2-3, with 13 bases lining up with TRBD2. Germline CDR1 SGDLS, CDR2 YYNGEE. Unmatched junction bases numbered 5, after V lost 3 bases and J lost 4 bases. The CDR3 runs 16 residues. The CDR3 region is CASSDLLAGGPDTQYF. CDR3 DNA: TGTGCCAGCAGCGACCTACTAGCGGGGGGGCCAGATACGCAGTATTTT.

This clone appeared a single time. The chain employs TRBV7-6 and TRBJ1-3, with D unclear. Per the germline V gene, CDR1 is SGHVS and CDR2 is FNYEAQ. V was shortened by 5 bases and J by 0 bases, with 8 bases between the two germline ends. The CDR3 totals 14 residues. In DNA form, the CDR3 reads TGTGCCAGCAGCGACCGGGACTCTGGAAACACCATATATTTT. Protein sequence: CASSDRDSGNTIYF.

The J gene is TRBJ1-1, the V gene TRBV7-2; D gene unclear. Between the trimmed V and J ends, which lost 1 base and 10 bases, there was a span of 10 bases. Germline V gives CDR1 SGHTA, CDR2 FQGNSA. The CDR3 is 12 amino acids. The DNA of the CDR3 is TGTGCCAGCAGCTTAGGTTCCCGGGGAGCTTTCTTT. Translation gives CASSLGSRGAFF.

The chain carries TRBV7-9 and TRBJ2-3; no firm D call. The CDR3 has 13 residues. CDR1 SEHNR and CDR2 FQNEAQ come from the germline V gene (reference sequence). Deletions cut 4 bases from V and 11 bases from J, with 16 bases between. The CDR3 loop is CASSSGPPGMQYF. The CDR3 DNA sequence: TGTGCCAGCAGCTCCGGCCCCCCAGGAATGCAGTATTTT.

The chain is built from TRBV7-2 and TRBJ2-7; D perhaps matches TRBD2 (7 bases). Germline loops: CDR1 SGHTA, CDR2 FQGNSA. The length of the CDR3 is 14 residues. V lost 7 bases to trimming and J lost 2 bases, with 15 bases between them. CDR3 region: CASTSRGGAYEQYF. CDR3 DNA sequence: TGTGCCAGCACTTCGAGGGGGGGGGCCTACGAGCAGTACTTC.

J is TRBJ2-1 and V is TRBV7-6; TRBD2 aligns across 15 bases. This CDR3 spans 16 amino acids. The V segment lost 1 base and the J segment 10 bases; nucleotides outside the gene matches: 5. In germline, CDR1 is SGHVS, CDR2 FNYEAQ. DNA of the CDR3: TGTGCCAGCAGCTTAGATACCGGACTAGCGGGGGGGGAGCAGTTCTTC. Protein: CASSLDTGLAGGEQFF.

The chain recombines TRBV2 with TRBJ1-2; 9 bases are shared with TRBD1. The CDR3 is 15 residues long. V lost 5 bases and J lost 6; bases outside the gene matches: 10. Germline assignment: CDR1 SNHLY and CDR2 FYNNEI. The CDR3 sequence is CASSTIDRGLDGYTF. The DNA for the CDR3 is TGTGCCAGCAGTACTATCGACAGGGGGTTGGATGGCTACACCTTC.

The chain is built from TRBV6-1 and TRBJ1-5; 10 nucleotides agree with TRBD1. CDR1 MNHNS and CDR2 SASEGT come from the germline V gene. Trimming at V came to 4 bases and at J to 0 bases, leaving 9 bases not matched to a gene. CDR3 size: 18 residues. The CDR3 coding sequence is TGTGCCAGCAGTGCACGCGGGACAGGGGATTATAGCAATCAGCCCCAGCATTTT. It encodes CASSARGTGDYSNQPQHF.

The chain uses TRBV7-9 and TRBJ2-2; D unresolved. V lost 3 bases and J 3 bases, leaving 5 bases between the germline ends. The CDR3 is made up of 13 amino acids. The germline V gene has CDR1 SEHNR and CDR2 FQNEAQ (reference sequence). The chain's CDR3 is CASSFQYTGELFF. CDR3 nucleotides: TGTGCCAGCAGCTTCCAGTACACCGGGGAGCTGTTTTTT.

The chain has TRBV6-1 and TRBJ2-1, with 15 bases identical to TRBD2. Germline CDR1 MNHNS, CDR2 SASEGT. With 7 bases clipped from V and 7 bases from J, the junction kept 5 bases outside the gene matches. The CDR3 has 15 residues. CDR3: CASTTGTSGGNEQFF. The DNA for the CDR3 is TGTGCCAGCACCACCGGGACTAGCGGGGGGAATGAGCAGTTCTTC.

This clone appeared a few times. The chain recombines TRBV28 with TRBJ1-6; D remains ambiguous. Germline CDR1 is MDHEN and CDR2 is SYDVKM. This CDR3 comprises 12 residues. The V end lost 10 bases, the J end lost 4 bases, and 8 bases lay between the germline ends. The DNA of the CDR3 is TGTGCCACCCAGAGGTATAATTCACCCCTCCACTTT. It is translated as CATQRYNSPLHF. Based on the CDR3 plus reference TRBV28 and TRBJ1-6, the full variable domain is DVKVTQSSRYLVKRTGEKVFLECVQDMDHENMFWYRQDPGLGLRLIYFSYDVKMKEKGDIPEGYSVSREKKERFSLILESASTNQTSMYLCATQRYNSPLHFGNGTRLTVT.

The CDR3 loop is CASSLARGDTQYF. Written as DNA, the CDR3 is TGTGCCAGCAGCTTAGCGCGTGGAGATACGCAGTATTTT. This chain uses TRBV11-1 with TRBJ2-3, with D unclear. The CDR3 totals 13 residues. Looked up from germline, CDR1 is SGHAT and CDR2 is FQDESV (reference sequence). The V gene lost 0 bases and the J gene lost 5 bases, with 6 bases spanning the gap.

The CDR3: CASRNRGANQPQHF. CDR3 nucleotides: TGTGCCAGCCGGAACCGGGGGGCAAATCAGCCCCAGCATTTT. The chain joins TRBV27 to TRBJ1-5; a weak D match, TRBD1 (6 bases). With 8 bases removed from V and 4 bases from J, the gap between germline ends came to 15 bases. Germline assignment: CDR1 MNHEY and CDR2 SMNVEV (reference sequence). The CDR3 has 14 amino acids.